The subject of this entry is one TCR beta chain. The entry originates in a study of ipilimumab plus nivolumab after autologous stem cell transplantation. The assay was immunoSEQ multiplex PCR, and TCRdb's table has in-frame clones only and misses some. The table shows fewer than 30,000 clones, with 86% occurring only once. Patients got ipilimumab 1 mg/kg beginning 14 to 28 days post-transplant. Source: PBMCs, taken in a trial of ipilimumab plus nivolumab as post-transplant consolidation. This clonotype was sampled from a male donor with diffuse large B-cell lymphoma.

The CDR3 protein is CASSPIQDGEQFF. The CDR3 nucleotides read TGTGCCAGCTCACCAATTCAAGACGGTGAGCAGTTCTTC. V and J are TRBV18 and TRBJ2-1; D is ambiguous. Germline CDR1 reads KGHSH; CDR2 reads LQKENI. The CDR3 is 13 amino acids. The V and J ends lost 2 bases and 9 bases respectively, with 11 bases between them.